A selection of T cell receptor beta chains follows, all from one sample in a study of T cell changes during pregnancy in multiple sclerosis. The method was immunoSEQ multiplex PCR; TCRdb's version includes in-frame clones alone and lacks a portion of them. The sample lists about 100,000 clones, approximately 94% occurring once. The sample in question was peripheral blood, obtained in the second trimester of pregnancy. All receptors derive from a female donor with multiple sclerosis, enrolled in a pregnancy study. CDR3s include the opening cysteine and the closing phenylalanine or tryptophan. The order of the fields is D gene, J gene, clone size, V gene, CDR3 protein, CDR3 DNA. D genes are given only for firm matches. Only part of the rows carry a size: once, few, many, or a class if the clone is expanded.

>-|TRBJ1-1|few|TRBV30
CAWSLRTEAFF
TGTGCCTGGAGTCTACGCACTGAAGCTTTCTTT
>-|TRBJ2-7|-|TRBV7-8
CASSLDVAPSEQYF
TGTGCCAGCAGCCTCGACGTAGCGCCGAGCGAGCAGTACTTC
>-|TRBJ1-1|-|TRBV4-1
CASSQAGRTLQAFF
TGCGCCAGCAGCCAAGCGGGGAGGACCTTGCAAGCTTTCTTT
>TRBD2|TRBJ2-5|-|TRBV4-1
CASSRSLAGGGETQYF
TGCGCCAGCAGCCGATCACTAGCGGGAGGGGGAGAGACCCAGTACTTC
>-|TRBJ1-4|-|TRBV28
CASSLGGTTNEKLFF
TGTGCCAGCAGTTTGGGGGGGACAACTAATGAAAAACTGTTTTTT
>-|TRBJ2-1|few|TRBV9
CASSVGDSFNEQFF
TGTGCCAGCAGCGTAGGAGACAGTTTCAATGAGCAGTTCTTC
>TRBD1|TRBJ2-7|-|TRBV2
CASNSGTGVGEQYF
TGTGCCAGCAATTCCGGGACAGGGGTTGGGGAGCAGTACTTC
>TRBD2|TRBJ2-7|-|TRBV10-2
CASSGTSDSYEQYF
TGCGCCAGCAGCGGGACTAGCGACTCCTACGAGCAGTACTTC
>TRBD2|TRBJ2-7|-|TRBV29-1
CSVGAGREYEQYF
TGCAGCGTTGGGGCAGGGAGGGAGTACGAGCAGTACTTC
>TRBD1|TRBJ1-1|-|TRBV19
CASSKGQGQYTEAFF
TGTGCCAGTAGTAAGGGACAGGGACAGTACACTGAAGCTTTCTTT
>TRBD1|TRBJ2-5|-|TRBV5-1
CASSFLLTGGLETQYF
TGCGCCAGCAGCTTTCTTTTGACAGGGGGCTTAGAGACCCAGTACTTC
>-|TRBJ2-7|-|TRBV27
CASRDNAYEQYF
TGTGCCAGCCGGGACAACGCCTACGAGCAGTACTTC
>TRBD2|TRBJ2-3|-|TRBV5-1
CASSLEREGRTDTQYF
TGCGCCAGCAGCTTGGAGCGGGAGGGCCGAACAGATACGCAGTATTTT
>-|TRBJ2-7|-|TRBV28
CASRSTSLGEQYF
TGTGCCAGCAGATCTACTAGCCTAGGCGAGCAGTACTTC
>-|TRBJ2-5|-|TRBV10-2
CASSERQGLGLKTQYF
TGCGCCAGCAGTGAGAGGCAGGGGCTGGGGTTGAAGACCCAGTACTTC
>-|TRBJ1-2|-|TRBV7-2
CASSSYRAGYTF
TGTGCCAGCAGCTCATACAGGGCAGGCTACACCTTC
>TRBD1|TRBJ2-2|few|TRBV19
CASRSGGSDTGELFF
TGTGCCAGTAGGTCAGGGGGTTCGGACACCGGGGAGCTGTTTTTT
>-|TRBJ2-1|-|TRBV7-8
CASSLARQGSKNEQFF
TGTGCCAGCAGCTTAGCGCGGCAGGGGAGCAAGAATGAGCAGTTCTTC
>-|TRBJ2-5|-|TRBV19
CASSIDITGWRETQYF
TGTGCCAGTAGTATAGACATCACAGGGTGGAGAGAGACCCAGTACTTC
>-|TRBJ1-1|-|TRBV5-1
CASSLFGGDTEAFF
TGCGCCAGCAGCTTGTTTGGCGGGGACACTGAAGCTTTCTTT
>TRBD2|TRBJ2-3|-|TRBV19
CASKNSGGASSDTQYF
TGTGCCAGTAAAAATAGCGGGGGGGCTTCCTCAGATACGCAGTATTTT
>TRBD1|TRBJ1-1|-|TRBV29-1
CSGYRGTEAFF
TGCAGCGGCTACAGGGGCACTGAAGCTTTCTTT
>-|TRBJ1-2|-|TRBV19
CASSIDVRNYGYTF
TGTGCCAGTAGTATAGATGTCCGTAACTATGGCTACACCTTC
>-|TRBJ1-5|-|TRBV19
CASSTRLTQPQHF
TGTGCCAGTAGTACCCGCCTAACGCAGCCCCAGCATTTT
>-|TRBJ2-2|-|TRBV2
CASSEGTGVTGELFF
TGTGCCAGCAGTGAAGGGACGGGGGTCACCGGGGAGCTGTTTTTT
>TRBD1|TRBJ2-7|-|TRBV27
CASSSGTVYEQYF
TGTGCCAGCAGCTCCGGGACAGTCTACGAGCAGTACTTC
>-|TRBJ2-3|-|TRBV27
CASKQGTIGGHTDTQYF
TGTGCCAGCAAACAGGGGACCATCGGGGGCCACACAGATACGCAGTATTTT
>-|TRBJ1-6|-|TRBV6-1
CASSEPAGGVNSPLHF
TGTGCCAGCAGTGAACCCGCGGGAGGGGTGAATTCACCCCTCCACTTT
>-|TRBJ2-7|-|TRBV5-4
CASSSGWGQNEQYF
TGTGCCAGCAGCTCCGGCTGGGGGCAAAACGAGCAGTACTTC
>TRBD2|TRBJ2-1|-|TRBV4-1
CASSQGERASGGADEQFF
TGCGCCAGCAGCCAAGGGGAAAGGGCTAGCGGGGGGGCGGATGAGCAGTTCTTC